This T cell receptor beta chain originates from a study of blood T cell repertoires in COVID-19. Overall study context: The origin of the acute and convalescent COVID-19 samples was the United States, Italy and Spain. PBMCs, B-cell-depleted T cells, or T cells were the source of the cDNA or gDNA that made up the material.

The CDR3 spans 13 residues. V shed 8 bases, J shed 9 bases, and the junction held 8 bases outside the gene matches. This clone was observed a handful of times. Patients at the Seattle site were enrolled during active infection and followed longitudinally. The authors' processing: From reference gene primer amplification, estimates of nucleated cell counts were derived. The assay was immunoSEQ multiplex PCR, and TCRdb's table has in-frame clones only and misses some. V and J calls and clone size are those listed in that table; D and trimming were worked out from the DNA. The data contain over 150,000 clones, more than 75% of them singletons.

The chain recombines TRBV12-3 or TRBV12-4 with TRBJ1-5; 9 bases align to TRBD1. The clonotype comes from a woman older than 75 with COVID-19, enrolled during active disease. The sequenced sample was peripheral blood. The CDR3 reads CASGEQGAGPQHF. DNA of the CDR3: TGTGCCAGCGGAGAACAGGGGGCAGGGCCCCAGCATTTT.